This T cell receptor (beta chain) was identified in a study of Graves' ophthalmopathy and Graves' hyperthyroidism. Overall study context: Stable hyperthyroid donors showed no ophthalmopathy during 18 months follow-up.

The sample holds a few counts of this clonotype. The antigen remains unidentified. RNA served as the template for amplifying TCR beta CDR3 regions. Amplification began with first-round RT-PCR using HTBI primers, then second-round multiplex PCR was performed. Each CDR3 protein gets one entry after TCRdb re-called the multiplex PCR reads with MiXCR. The sample yields about 590,000 distinct CDR3 sequences, about two fifths seen once. Broader study findings: The authors also found most expanded thyroid clonotypes above 0.001 frequency in blood.

CDR3 length: 14 amino acids. The germline V gene encodes CDR1 SNHLY and CDR2 FYNNEI. V dropped 1 base and J dropped 4 bases, with 10 bases sitting between them. The clonotype originates from an adult man with Graves' hyperthyroidism. The chain employs TRBV2 and TRBJ2-5; D unclear. Material for sequencing was peripheral blood or thyroid tissue (not recorded which). The CDR3 region has the DNA TGTGCCAGCAGTGAAGGTAGACTCGCAGAGACCCAGTACTTC. It is translated as CASSEGRLAETQYF.